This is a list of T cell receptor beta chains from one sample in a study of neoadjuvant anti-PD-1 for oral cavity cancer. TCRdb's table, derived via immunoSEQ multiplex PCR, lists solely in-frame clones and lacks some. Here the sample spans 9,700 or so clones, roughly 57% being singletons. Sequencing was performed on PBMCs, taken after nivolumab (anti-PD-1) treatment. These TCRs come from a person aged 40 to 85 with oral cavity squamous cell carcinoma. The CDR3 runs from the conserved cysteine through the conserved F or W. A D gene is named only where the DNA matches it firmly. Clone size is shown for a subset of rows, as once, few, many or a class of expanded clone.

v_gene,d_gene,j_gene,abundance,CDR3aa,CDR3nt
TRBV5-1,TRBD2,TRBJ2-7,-,CASSLLTSGSNEQYF,TGCGCCAGCAGCTTGTTAACTAGCGGGAGTAACGAGCAGTACTTC
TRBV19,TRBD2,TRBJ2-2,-,CASRLLGEGTGELFF,TGTGCCAGTCGCCTATTAGGGGAGGGCACCGGGGAGCTGTTTTTT
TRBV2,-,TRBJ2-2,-,CASSPVTGELFF,TGTGCCAGCAGCCCAGTCACCGGGGAGCTGTTTTTT
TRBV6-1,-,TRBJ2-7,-,CASGVESLSSYEQYF,TGTGCCAGCGGGGTGGAGAGCCTTAGCTCCTACGAGCAGTACTTC
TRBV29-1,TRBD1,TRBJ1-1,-,CSVSQGAVTEAFF,TGCAGCGTTTCACAGGGGGCGGTTACTGAAGCTTTCTTT
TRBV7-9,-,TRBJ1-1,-,CASGQAPSRIEAFF,TGTGCCAGCGGACAAGCACCTTCTAGGATTGAAGCTTTCTTT
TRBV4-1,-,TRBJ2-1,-,CASSQEVGHNYNEQFF,TGCGCCAGCAGCCAAGAGGTGGGACATAACTACAATGAGCAGTTCTTC
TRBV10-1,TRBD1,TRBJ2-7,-,CASSSREGGMKGEQYF,TGCGCCAGCAGTTCCAGGGAAGGGGGCATGAAGGGCGAGCAGTACTTC
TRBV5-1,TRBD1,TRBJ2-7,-,CASSLRGTGRYEQYF,TGCGCCAGCAGCTTGCGGGGGACAGGGCGATACGAGCAGTACTTC
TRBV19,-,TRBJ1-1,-,CASSIAGLRGTEAFF,TGTGCCAGTAGTATAGCAGGCCTCCGTGGAACTGAAGCTTTCTTT
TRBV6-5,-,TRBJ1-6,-,CASSYSKGYPLHF,TGTGCCAGCAGTTACTCGAAGGGTTACCCCCTCCACTTT
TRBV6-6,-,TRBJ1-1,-,CASSYLRAHTEAFF,TGTGCCAGCAGTTACCTGAGAGCCCACACTGAAGCTTTCTTT
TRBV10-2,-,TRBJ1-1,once,CASSDEARGTEAFF,TGCGCCAGCAGTGATGAGGCAAGGGGGACTGAAGCTTTCTTT
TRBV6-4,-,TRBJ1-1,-,CASSDRRNTEAFF,TGTGCCAGCAGTGACAGGAGGAACACTGAAGCTTTCTTT
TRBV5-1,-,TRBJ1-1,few,CASSLEIGQLNTEAFF,TGCGCCAGCAGCTTGGAAATCGGGCAGCTGAACACTGAAGCTTTCTTT
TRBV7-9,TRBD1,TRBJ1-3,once,CASSRQGFSGNTIYF,TGTGCCAGCAGCCGACAGGGGTTCTCTGGAAACACCATATATTTT
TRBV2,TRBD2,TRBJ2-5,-,CASRGLEETQYF,TGTGCCAGCAGGGGACTAGAAGAGACCCAGTACTTC
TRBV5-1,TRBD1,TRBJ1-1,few,CASSGYQGAGTEAFF,TGCGCCAGCAGCGGATACCAGGGGGCTGGCACTGAAGCTTTCTTT
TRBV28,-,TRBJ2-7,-,CASSLIPPGGTASYEQYF,TGTGCCAGCAGTTTAATCCCCCCCGGCGGGACAGCATCCTACGAGCAGTACTTC
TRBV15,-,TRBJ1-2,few,CATSRGLGGEDGYTF,TGTGCCACCAGCAGAGGGTTAGGCGGGGAGGATGGCTACACCTTC
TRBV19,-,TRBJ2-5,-,CASRGPIKETQYF,TGTGCCAGTCGCGGACCAATAAAAGAGACCCAGTACTTC
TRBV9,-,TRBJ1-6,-,CASSVDGGSSPLHF,TGTGCCAGCAGCGTAGATGGAGGCAGTTCACCCCTCCACTTT
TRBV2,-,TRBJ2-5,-,CASTIRETQYF,TGTGCCAGCACTATTCGCGAGACCCAGTACTTC
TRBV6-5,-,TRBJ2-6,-,CASSYAGSGANVLTF,TGTGCCAGCAGTTATGCCGGCTCTGGGGCCAACGTCCTGACTTTC
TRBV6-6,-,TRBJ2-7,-,CASSSTVGVYEQYF,TGTGCCAGCAGTTCCACAGTAGGGGTCTACGAGCAGTACTTC
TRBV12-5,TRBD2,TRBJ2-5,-,CASRGTIGGAQYF,TGTGCTAGCCGAGGGACCATTGGGGGGGCCCAGTACTTC
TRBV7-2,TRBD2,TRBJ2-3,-,CASSLEGGGADTQYF,TGTGCCAGCAGCTTAGAAGGCGGGGGGGCAGATACGCAGTATTTT
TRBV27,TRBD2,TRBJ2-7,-,CASPGGPMYF,TGTGCCAGCCCGGGGGGACCGATGTACTTC
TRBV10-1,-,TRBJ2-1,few,CASSESSMVGANEQFF,TGCGCCAGCAGTGAGTCGAGTATGGTGGGGGCCAATGAGCAGTTCTTC
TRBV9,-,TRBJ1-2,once,CASSARATLQGNYGYTF,TGTGCCAGCAGCGCCCGTGCCACGCTTCAGGGCAACTATGGCTACACCTTC
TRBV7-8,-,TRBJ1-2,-,CASSLEGGSHYGYTF,TGTGCCAGCAGCTTAGAAGGGGGTTCCCACTATGGCTACACCTTC
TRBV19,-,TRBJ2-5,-,CASSETHQETQYF,TGTGCCAGTAGTGAGACACACCAAGAGACCCAGTACTTC
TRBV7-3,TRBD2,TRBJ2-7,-,CASSLRLAGPYEQYF,TGTGCCAGCAGCTTAAGGCTAGCGGGCCCCTACGAGCAGTACTTC
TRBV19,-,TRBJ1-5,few,CASSIARWGTQPQHF,TGTGCCAGTAGTATAGCCAGATGGGGAACTCAGCCCCAGCATTTT
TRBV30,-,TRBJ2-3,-,CASRPYSTDTQYF,TGTGCCTCACGACCGTATAGCACAGATACGCAGTATTTT
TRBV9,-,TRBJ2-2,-,CASSGNWAQSGTGELFF,TGTGCCAGCAGCGGAAACTGGGCCCAATCGGGAACCGGGGAGCTGTTTTTT
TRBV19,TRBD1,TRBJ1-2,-,CASNHIPGQGADGHGYTF,TGTGCCAGTAACCATATACCCGGACAGGGGGCGGATGGGCATGGCTACACCTTC
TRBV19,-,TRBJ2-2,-,CASSRNREEAGELFF,TGTGCCAGTAGTCGAAACAGGGAGGAGGCCGGGGAGCTGTTTTTT
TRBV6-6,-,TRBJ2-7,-,CASSRGEYYEQYF,TGTGCCAGCAGCCGGGGCGAATACTACGAGCAGTACTTC
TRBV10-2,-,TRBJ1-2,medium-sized,CASSSGQGLGYTF,TGCGCCAGCAGTTCGGGGCAGGGACTTGGCTACACCTTC
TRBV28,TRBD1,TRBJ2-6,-,CASSLTTGAAGANVLTF,TGTGCCAGCAGTTTAACGACAGGGGCGGCCGGGGCCAACGTCCTGACTTTC
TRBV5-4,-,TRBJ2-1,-,CASSPRGPGEQFF,TGTGCCAGCAGCCCCCGGGGGCCGGGAGAGCAGTTCTTC
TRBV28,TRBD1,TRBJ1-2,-,CASSSPRDRGRGYGYTF,TGTGCCAGCAGTTCTCCCCGGGACAGGGGGCGCGGCTATGGCTACACCTTC
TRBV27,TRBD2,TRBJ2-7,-,CASSPLPGGYEQYF,TGTGCCAGCAGTCCACTGCCGGGGGGCTACGAGCAGTACTTC
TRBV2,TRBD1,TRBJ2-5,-,CASSGDRGATETQYF,TGTGCCAGCAGTGGGGACAGGGGCGCCACAGAGACCCAGTACTTC
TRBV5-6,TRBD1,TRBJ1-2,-,CASRRDRVPYGYTF,TGTGCCAGCAGACGGGACAGGGTCCCCTATGGCTACACCTTC
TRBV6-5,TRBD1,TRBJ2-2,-,CASSYLQGVSGELFF,TGTGCCAGCAGTTACTTACAGGGGGTTTCCGGGGAGCTGTTTTTT
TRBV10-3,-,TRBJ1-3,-,CAISSRENTIYF,TGTGCCATCAGTTCAAGGGAGAACACCATATATTTT
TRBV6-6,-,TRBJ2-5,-,CASSLTAYQETQYF,TGTGCCAGCAGTTTAACAGCTTACCAAGAGACCCAGTACTTC
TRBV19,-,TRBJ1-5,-,CASSIVQGPQHF,TGTGCCAGTAGTATAGTGCAGGGCCCCCAGCATTTT
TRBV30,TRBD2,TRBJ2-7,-,CAWSGAGVSYEQYF,TGTGCCTGGAGTGGAGCGGGGGTTTCCTACGAGCAGTACTTC
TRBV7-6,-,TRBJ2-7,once,CASSLVGGSEQYF,TGTGCCAGCAGCTTAGTGGGGGGATCCGAGCAGTACTTC
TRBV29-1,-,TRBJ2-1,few,CSLRVKTYNEQFF,TGCAGCCTCCGGGTCAAAACCTACAATGAGCAGTTCTTC
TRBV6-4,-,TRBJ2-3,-,CASSQEAGSTDTQYF,TGTGCCAGCAGTCAAGAGGCGGGGAGCACAGATACGCAGTATTTT
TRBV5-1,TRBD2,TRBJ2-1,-,CASSPAGAPSDSSYNEQFF,TGCGCCAGCAGCCCGGCGGGAGCCCCGTCCGACAGCTCCTACAATGAGCAGTTCTTC
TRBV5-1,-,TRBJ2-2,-,CASSLGETGELFF,TGCGCCAGCAGCTTAGGGGAAACCGGGGAGCTGTTTTTT
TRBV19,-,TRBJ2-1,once,CASSRGLLAYNEQFF,TGTGCCAGTAGTAGGGGACTTCTAGCCTACAATGAGCAGTTCTTC
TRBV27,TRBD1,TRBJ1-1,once,CASSQSTGQTEAFF,TGTGCCAGCAGTCAATCGACAGGGCAGACTGAAGCTTTCTTT
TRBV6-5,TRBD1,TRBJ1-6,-,CASRTGTDNSPLHF,TGTGCCAGCAGAACCGGGACAGATAATTCACCCCTCCACTTT